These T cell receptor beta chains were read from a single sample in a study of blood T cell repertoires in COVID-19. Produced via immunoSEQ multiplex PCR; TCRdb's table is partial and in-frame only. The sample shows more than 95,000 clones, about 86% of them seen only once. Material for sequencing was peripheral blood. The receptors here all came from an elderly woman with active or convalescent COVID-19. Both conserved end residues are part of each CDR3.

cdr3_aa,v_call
CATSERGMGAKNIQYF,TRBV24-1
CASSPGGTNTEAFF,TRBV18
CASSSVDTLTEAFF,TRBV28
CASSLDLTGNYGYTF,TRBV5-4
CASSHGQESREQYF,TRBV4-3
CASSSAEATYSPLHF,TRBV18
CAWSGGQPNTEAFF,TRBV30
CAITFRDRDGAHYGYTF,TRBV7-9
CASSARTGGADTEAFF,TRBV9
CASSLDAGGMANEKLFF,TRBV5-1
CASSSLAGGLNEQFF,TRBV25-1
CASRADYEQYF,TRBV6-1
CASRAPGLHEQYF,TRBV6-5
CASRTGGQPSPLHF,TRBV6-5
CASSDGINLAFF,TRBV2
CATHRDREVGTEAFF,TRBV10-3
CASSQDPSGGFDNEQFF,TRBV4-2